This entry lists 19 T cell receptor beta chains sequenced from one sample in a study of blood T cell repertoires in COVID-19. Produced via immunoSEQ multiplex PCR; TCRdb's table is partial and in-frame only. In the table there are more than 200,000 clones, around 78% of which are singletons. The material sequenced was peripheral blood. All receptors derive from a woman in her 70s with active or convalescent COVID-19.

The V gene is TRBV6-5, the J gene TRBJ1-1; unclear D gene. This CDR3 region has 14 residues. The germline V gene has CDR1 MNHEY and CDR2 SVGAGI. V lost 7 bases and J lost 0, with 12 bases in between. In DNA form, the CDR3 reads TGTGCCAGCACAAAGCCTAGTATGAACACTGAAGCTTTCTTT. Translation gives CASTKPSMNTEAFF.

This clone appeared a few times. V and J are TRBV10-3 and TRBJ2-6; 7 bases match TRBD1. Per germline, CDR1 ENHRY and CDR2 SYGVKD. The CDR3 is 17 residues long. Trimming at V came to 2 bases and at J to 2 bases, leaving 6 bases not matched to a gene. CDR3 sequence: CAISEASGTAGANVLTF. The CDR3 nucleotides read TGTGCCATCAGTGAGGCATCCGGGACAGCTGGGGCCAACGTCCTGACTTTC.

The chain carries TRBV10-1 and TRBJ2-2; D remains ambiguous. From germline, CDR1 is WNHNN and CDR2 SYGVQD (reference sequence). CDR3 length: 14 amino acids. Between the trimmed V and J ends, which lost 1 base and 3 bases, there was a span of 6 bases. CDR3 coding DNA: TGCGCCAGCAGTGAGTTAACAGACACCGGGGAGCTGTTTTTT. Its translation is CASSELTDTGELFF.

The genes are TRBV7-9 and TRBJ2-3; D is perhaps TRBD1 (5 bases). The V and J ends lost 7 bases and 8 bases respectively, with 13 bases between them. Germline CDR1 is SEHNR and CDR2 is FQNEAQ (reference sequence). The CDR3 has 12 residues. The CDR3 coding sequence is TGTGCCAGCACCCCAGGGATTGGTACGCAGTATTTT. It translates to CASTPGIGTQYF.

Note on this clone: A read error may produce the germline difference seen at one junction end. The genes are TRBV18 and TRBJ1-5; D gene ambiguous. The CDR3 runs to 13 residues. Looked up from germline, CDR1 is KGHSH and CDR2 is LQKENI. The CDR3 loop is CASPPGTHQPQHF. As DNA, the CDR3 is TGTGCCAGCCCACCGGGCACTCATCAGCCCCAGCATTTT.

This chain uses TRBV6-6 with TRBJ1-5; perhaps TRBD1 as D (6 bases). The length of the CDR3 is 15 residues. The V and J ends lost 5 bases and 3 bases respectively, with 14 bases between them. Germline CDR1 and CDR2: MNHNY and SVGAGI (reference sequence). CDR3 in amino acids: CASSPSGGPNQPQHF. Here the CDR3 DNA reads TGTGCCAGCAGTCCTTCGGGGGGGCCCAATCAGCCCCAGCATTTT.

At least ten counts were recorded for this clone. The CDR3 bases are TGCGCCAGCAGCGCGGAGGGTGGTGCCTACAATGAGCAGTTCTTC. This sequence encodes CASSAEGGAYNEQFF. This chain joins TRBV5-1 and TRBJ2-1; D might be TRBD2 (6 bases). CDR3 size: 15 residues. Germline V gene sequence: CDR1 SGHRS, CDR2 YFSETQ. The V end was cut by 4 bases, the J end by 2 bases, with 13 bases between. Together with reference TRBV5-1 and TRBJ2-1, the CDR3 gives the full variable domain: KAGVTQTPRYLIKTRGQQVTLSCSPISGHRSVSWYQQTPGQGLQFLFEYFSETQRNKGNFPGRFSGRQFSNSRSEMNVSTLELGDSALYLCASSAEGGAYNEQFFGPGTRLTVL.

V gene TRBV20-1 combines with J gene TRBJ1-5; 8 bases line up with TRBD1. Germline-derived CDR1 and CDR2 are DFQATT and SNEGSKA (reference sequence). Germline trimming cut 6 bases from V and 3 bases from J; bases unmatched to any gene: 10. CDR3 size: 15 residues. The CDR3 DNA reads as TGCAGTGCGAGTCCCGGGACAGGCTTCAATCAGCCCCAGCATTTT. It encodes CSASPGTGFNQPQHF.

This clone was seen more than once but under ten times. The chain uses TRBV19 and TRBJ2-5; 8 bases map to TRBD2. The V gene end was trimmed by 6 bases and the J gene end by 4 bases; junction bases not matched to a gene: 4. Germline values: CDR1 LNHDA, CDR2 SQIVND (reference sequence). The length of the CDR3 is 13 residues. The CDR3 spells CASRAGGLETQYF. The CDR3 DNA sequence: TGTGCCAGTAGGGCGGGGGGACTAGAGACCCAGTACTTC.

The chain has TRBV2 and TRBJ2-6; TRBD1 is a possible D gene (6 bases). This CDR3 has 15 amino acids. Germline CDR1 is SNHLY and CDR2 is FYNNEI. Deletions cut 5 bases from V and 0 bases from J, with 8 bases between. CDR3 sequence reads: CASSRQASGANVLTF. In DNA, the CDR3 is TGTGCCAGCAGTAGACAGGCCTCTGGGGCCAACGTCCTGACTTTC.

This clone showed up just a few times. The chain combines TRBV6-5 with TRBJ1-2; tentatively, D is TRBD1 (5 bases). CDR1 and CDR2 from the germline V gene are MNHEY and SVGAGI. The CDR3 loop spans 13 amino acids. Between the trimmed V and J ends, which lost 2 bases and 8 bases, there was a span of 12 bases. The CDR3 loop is CASSYTRGGGYTF. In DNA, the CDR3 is TGTGCCAGCAGTTACACTCGGGGGGGAGGCTACACCTTC.

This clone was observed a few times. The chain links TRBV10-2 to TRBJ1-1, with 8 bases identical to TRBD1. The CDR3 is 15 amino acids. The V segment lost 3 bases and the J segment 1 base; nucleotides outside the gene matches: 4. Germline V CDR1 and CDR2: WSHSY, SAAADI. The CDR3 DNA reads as TGCGCCAGCAGTGACCCGGGACAGGCGAACACTGAAGCTTTCTTT. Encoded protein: CASSDPGQANTEAFF.

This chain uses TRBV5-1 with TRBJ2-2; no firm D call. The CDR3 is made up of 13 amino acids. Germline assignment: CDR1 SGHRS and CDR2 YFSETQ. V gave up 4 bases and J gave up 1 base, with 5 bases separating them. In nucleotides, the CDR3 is TGCGCCAGCAGCGAGTGGAACACCGGGGAGCTGTTTTTT. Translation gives CASSEWNTGELFF.

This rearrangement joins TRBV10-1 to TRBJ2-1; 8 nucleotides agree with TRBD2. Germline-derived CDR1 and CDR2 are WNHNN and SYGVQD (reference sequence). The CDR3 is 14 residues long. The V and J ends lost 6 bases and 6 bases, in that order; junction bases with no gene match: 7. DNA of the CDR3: TGCGCCAGCAGCGTAGCGGGAACTGGCAATGAGCAGTTCTTC. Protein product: CASSVAGTGNEQFF.

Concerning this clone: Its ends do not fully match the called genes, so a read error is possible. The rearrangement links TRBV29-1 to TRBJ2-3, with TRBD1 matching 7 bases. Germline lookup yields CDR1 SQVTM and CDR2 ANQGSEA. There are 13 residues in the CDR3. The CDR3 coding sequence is TGCAGCGTAGAAGCAGGGGGAAGGGATACGCAGTATTTT. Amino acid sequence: CSVEAGGRDTQYF.

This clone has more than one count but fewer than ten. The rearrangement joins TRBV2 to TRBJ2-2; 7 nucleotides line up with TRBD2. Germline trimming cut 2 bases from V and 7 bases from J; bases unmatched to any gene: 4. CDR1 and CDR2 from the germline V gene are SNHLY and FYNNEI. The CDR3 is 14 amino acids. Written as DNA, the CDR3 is TGTGCCAGCAGTGAACAACTAGCGTACGGGGAGCTGTTTTTT. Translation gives CASSEQLAYGELFF.

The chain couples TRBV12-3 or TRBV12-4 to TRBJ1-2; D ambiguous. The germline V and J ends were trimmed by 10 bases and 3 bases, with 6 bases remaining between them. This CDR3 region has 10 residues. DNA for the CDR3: TGTGCCACTTACTACTATGGCTACACCTTC. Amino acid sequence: CATYYYGYTF.

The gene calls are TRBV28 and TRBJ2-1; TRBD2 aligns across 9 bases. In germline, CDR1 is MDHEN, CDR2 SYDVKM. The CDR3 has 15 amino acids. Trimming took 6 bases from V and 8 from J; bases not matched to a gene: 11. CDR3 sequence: CASSIGASGADEQFF. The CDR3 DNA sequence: TGTGCCAGCAGCATAGGGGCTAGCGGGGCGGATGAGCAGTTCTTC.

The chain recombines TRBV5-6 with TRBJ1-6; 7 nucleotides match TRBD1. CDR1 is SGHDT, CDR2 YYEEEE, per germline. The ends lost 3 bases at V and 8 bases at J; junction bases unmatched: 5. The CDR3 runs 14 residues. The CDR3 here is CASSYDRDDSPLHF. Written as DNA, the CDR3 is TGTGCCAGCAGCTATGACAGGGACGATTCACCCCTCCACTTT. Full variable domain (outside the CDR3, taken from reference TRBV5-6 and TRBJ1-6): DAGVTQSPTHLIKTRGQQVTLRCSPKSGHDTVSWYQQALGQGPQFIFQYYEEEERQRGNFPDRFSGHQFPNYSSELNVNALLLGDSALYLCASSYDRDDSPLHFGNGTRLTVT.